This entry describes one T cell receptor (beta chain). Its antigen is still unknown. Every sample had about 9.3 x 10^4 of its TCR templates assayed. Data came from immunoSEQ multiplex PCR; TCRdb stores just in-frame clones and leaves some out. Among around 100,000 clones, 80% to 95% were seen once, and the ten largest hold 0.15%. These data are taken from a study of siplizumab effects on memory and regulatory T cells. Study findings and constraints: The study found naive T cells seemingly more diverse than memory cells and seemingly major alloresponse contributors.

The TCR comes from a human donor in good health. The sample comprised CD4+ T cells sorted from blood.

For the CDR3, the DNA is TGTGCCAGCAGTCCCGTCAACAGGGGAACGGCTTTCTTT. It yields the protein CASSPVNRGTAFF. The gene calls are TRBV27 and TRBJ1-1; 7 bases match TRBD1. Germline V lookup: CDR1 MNHEY, CDR2 SMNVEV (reference sequence). The V gene end was trimmed by 5 bases and the J gene end by 11 bases; junction bases not matched to a gene: 11. The CDR3 loop spans 13 amino acids.